A selection of T cell receptor beta chains follows, all from one sample in a study of Graves' ophthalmopathy and Graves' hyperthyroidism. TCRdb independently ran MiXCR on the multiplex PCR reads; one entry per CDR3 protein. Of over 650,000 distinct CDR3 sequences in the sample, approximately 39% were seen once. The sample consisted of peripheral blood. The source of these receptors is an adult man with Graves' ophthalmopathy. CDR3s include the opening cysteine and the closing phenylalanine or tryptophan. Size is omitted from some rows. Given values are once, few, many or a class for expanded clones.

J | V | size | CDR3
TRBJ1-4 | TRBV29-1 | many | CSVARKLNEKLFF
TRBJ1-5 | TRBV24-1 | many | CATSDRQGAQPQHF
TRBJ2-7 | TRBV5-4 | many | CASSFPTTRSGAEQYF
TRBJ2-7 | TRBV5-1 | many | CASSTGHPYEQYF
TRBJ1-1 | TRBV7-9 | many | CASRPDGSMNTEAFF
TRBJ2-7 | TRBV5-5 | few | CASSLLPAPYEQYF
TRBJ2-7 | TRBV30 | NA | CAWQSGLAGPEKRTYEQYF
TRBJ1-6 | TRBV7-9 | many | CASSLRTGANSPLHF
TRBJ2-5 | TRBV25-1 | NA | CASSQDKVSQYF
TRBJ1-1 | TRBV4-2 | few | CASSPTLTREAFF
TRBJ1-2 | TRBV30 | NA | CAWSVLTGSLNYGYTF
TRBJ1-5 | TRBV7-2 | few | CASSPGRGRGPQHF
TRBJ1-4 | TRBV11-3 | NA | CASRGTGRGEKLFF
TRBJ1-2 | TRBV15 | NA | CATSSFGLQSYGYTF
TRBJ1-4 | TRBV12-3/TRBV12-4 | many | CASSLEGPQEKLFF